This T cell receptor (beta chain) originates from a study of radiotherapy plus CTLA-4 blockade in lung cancer. Treatment of patients with chemo-refractory metastatic non-small-cell lung cancer consisted of focal radiation plus CTLA-4 blockade with ipilimumab. On this clone: Its target is not known.

Only in-frame clones appear in the TCRdb table, and some are missing; sequencing was by immunoSEQ multiplex PCR. In the table there are roughly 85,000 clones, around 87% of which are singletons. The CDR3 has 11 residues. CDR1 and CDR2 from the germline V gene are MNHNY and SVGAGI (reference sequence). The V end lost 6 bases, the J end lost 6 bases, and 7 bases lay between the germline ends. Study-level results: Strongest reported response predictors: early blood clone changes and post-radiation interferon-beta. In blood, TCR clones derived from the tumor expanded after radiotherapy plus ipilimumab.

This sample comprised peripheral blood, obtained from a patient treated with radiotherapy plus ipilimumab. This chain uses TRBV6-6 with TRBJ2-3; no definite D call. This TCR was recovered from a human donor with non-small cell lung cancer that progressed on radiotherapy plus ipilimumab. CDR3 loop: CASSERDTQYF. The CDR3 DNA follows: TGTGCCAGCAGCGAGAGGGATACGCAGTATTTT.